The 17 T cell receptor beta chains given below trace back to one sample, sequenced in a study of blood T cells in healthy people across ages. Primers used in a second PCR of roughly 7 to 12 cycles were a sample-barcoded 5' primer and a J-beta primer mix. TCRdb independently ran MiXCR on the 5' RACE reads; one entry per CDR3 protein. The profile shows 600,000 to 1,000,000 distinct CDR3 sequences, around a quarter of them singletons. These data are also associated with another study on T cells of mothers and their children.

The specimen sequenced was blood. The receptor set was obtained from a boy aged 5-17 years in good health.

V gene TRBV4-1 combines with J gene TRBJ1-5, with 8 positions matching TRBD1. CDR1 MGHRA and CDR2 YSYEKL come from the germline V gene. CDR3 size: 18 residues. The trim removed 0 bases at V and 3 bases at J, leaving 10 bases unmatched. The CDR3 protein is CASSQDPRTGSLNQPQHF. In DNA form, the CDR3 reads TGCGCCAGCAGCCAAGATCCCCGGACAGGGTCTCTCAATCAGCCCCAGCATTTT.

This clonotype occurred a few times. The chain combines TRBV12-3 or TRBV12-4 with TRBJ2-7, with D possibly TRBD2 on 5 matching bases. CDR3 length: 14 amino acids. Trimming pared 5 bases from V and 2 bases from J, leaving 13 bases between. CDR3 region: CASSPLVSPYEQYF. CDR3 nucleotide sequence: TGTGCCAGCAGTCCACTAGTAAGTCCCTACGAGCAGTACTTC.

This clonotype was seen a few times. CDR3 sequence (DNA): TGCAGCCCGAACCAACTGCCTGGCCACGAGCAGTACTTC. The encoded protein is CSPNQLPGHEQYF. The J gene is TRBJ2-7, the V gene TRBV29-1; D gene uncertain. V was trimmed by 8 bases and J by 5 bases, leaving 19 bases between them. The germline V gene has CDR1 SQVTM and CDR2 ANQGSEA. The CDR3 has 13 residues.

This clonotype has more than one count but fewer than ten. This sequence joins TRBV7-2 and TRBJ2-5, with D unclear. V lost 1 base and J lost 4, with 10 bases in between. The germline gives CDR1 SGHTA, CDR2 FQGNSA. The CDR3 spans 14 residues. The CDR3 loop is CASSLVSSPETQYF. As DNA, the CDR3 is TGTGCCAGCAGCTTAGTTTCCTCACCAGAGACCCAGTACTTC.

The J gene is TRBJ1-1, the V gene TRBV19, with a possible D match to TRBD1 (5 bases). The CDR3 has 16 residues. From germline, CDR1 is LNHDA and CDR2 SQIVND (reference sequence). V gave up 5 bases and J gave up 6 bases, with 22 bases separating them. The CDR3 loop is CASSPQPLQGFPEAFF. In DNA form, the CDR3 reads TGTGCCAGTAGTCCCCAGCCGCTCCAGGGTTTCCCTGAAGCTTTCTTT.

The chain employs TRBV6-1 and TRBJ2-5, with D unresolved. The J call may be faulty, since TRBJ2-7 better matches the DNA end. This CDR3 region has 17 residues. Per the germline V gene, CDR1 is MNHNS and CDR2 is SASEGT. CDR3 sequence: CASSRFLEPTRIYEQYF. The CDR3 bases are TGTGCCAGCAGCCGGTTTCTCGAACCGACTCGCATATACGAGCAGTACTTC.

The table lists this clonotype with a few counts. V gene TRBV7-2 combines with J gene TRBJ2-5, with D uncertain. Gene TRBJ2-1 matches the end of the DNA better, so the J call may be wrong. The V gene's germline CDR1 is SGHTA and CDR2 FQGNSA. The CDR3 runs to 13 residues. The CDR3 DNA sequence: TGTGCCAGCAGCTCGCCTAATGTCAATGAGCAGTTCTTC. Its protein is CASSSPNVNEQFF.

The chain is built from TRBV12-3 or TRBV12-4 and TRBJ2-7, with 7 positions matching TRBD1. The CDR3 sequence is 14 residues long. The V and J ends lost 5 bases and 2 bases, in that order; junction bases with no gene match: 6. The CDR3 DNA is TGTGCCAGCAGTCAAGACAGGGACCCCTACGAGCAGTACTTC. Translation gives CASSQDRDPYEQYF.

The chain employs TRBV7-2 and TRBJ2-1, with 7 bases matching TRBD2. V was pared by 5 bases and J by 8 bases, with 12 bases of the junction left unmatched. This CDR3 contains 15 residues. Germline CDR1 and CDR2: SGHTA and FQGNSA. DNA of the CDR3: TGTGCCAGCAGCCCCGGGGGGTTTATTAGCCATGAGCAGTTCTTC. Translating it yields CASSPGGFISHEQFF.

This chain links TRBV24-1 with TRBJ2-7; possible D gene TRBD2, 6 bases. CDR1 KGHDR and CDR2 SFDVKD come from the germline V gene. Trimming shortened V by 3 bases and J by 5 bases, and 13 bases separated the two germline ends. The CDR3 length is 14 residues. This CDR3 is CATSDPGRGNEQYF. The CDR3 region has the DNA TGTGCCACCAGTGATCCCGGCCGCGGGAACGAGCAGTACTTC.

This clonotype was detected ten times or more. The rearrangement links TRBV20-1 to TRBJ2-7; tentatively, D is TRBD1 (6 bases). Trimming left V 5 bases short and J 2 bases short, with 13 bases between. Germline CDR1 is DFQATT and CDR2 is SNEGSKA (reference sequence). CDR3 length equals 13 residues. The CDR3 region is CSAAGQRAYEQYF. For the CDR3, the DNA is TGCAGTGCTGCCGGACAGCGAGCCTACGAGCAGTACTTC.

There are a few counts of this clonotype. The V gene is TRBV15, the J gene TRBJ2-7; 7 bases line up with TRBD1. V lost 0 bases to trimming and J lost 5 bases; unmatched junction nucleotides: 13. Germline V lookup: CDR1 LNHNV, CDR2 YYDKDF (reference sequence). The CDR3 consists of 17 residues. The CDR3 spells CATSRDLSTGSVHEQYF. The CDR3 DNA reads as TGTGCCACCAGCAGAGACTTATCGACAGGGAGCGTCCACGAGCAGTACTTC.

This clonotype came up a few times. The chain carries TRBV5-1 and TRBJ1-2; unclear D gene. Germline loops: CDR1 SGHRS, CDR2 YFSETQ. The CDR3 consists of 14 residues. With 1 base removed from V and 4 bases from J, the gap between germline ends came to 11 bases. This chain's CDR3 is CASSLSFGLYGYTF. Here the CDR3 DNA reads TGCGCCAGCAGCTTGTCGTTCGGCCTCTATGGCTACACCTTC.

This clonotype was detected ten times or more. The junction differs from germline at one of its ends, possibly a read error. The chain links TRBV4-3 to TRBJ2-5; 14 nucleotides align to TRBD2. The CDR3 is 16 residues long. The germline CDR1 and CDR2 sequences are LGHNA and YSLEER. This chain's CDR3 is CASSQGLAGGQETQYF. CDR3 in DNA: TGTGCCAGCAGCCAAGGACTAGCGGGGGGCCAAGAGACCCAGTACTTC.

The table lists this clonotype with a few counts. The junction and the germline gene differ at one end; a read error may be behind it. V and J are TRBV6-1 and TRBJ2-5; D is uncertain. Germline lookup yields CDR1 MNHNS and CDR2 SASEGT. This CDR3 contains 15 residues. CDR3 nucleotides: TGTGCCAGCAGTGAATGGGTCGGATTTCAAGAGACCCAGTGCTTC. Protein sequence: CASSEWVGFQETQCF.

This rearrangement joins TRBV11-2 to TRBJ1-2, with D tentatively TRBD1 (6 bases). In germline, CDR1 is SGHAT, CDR2 FQNNGV. The CDR3 runs to 16 residues. The V and J ends lost 1 base and 4 bases respectively, with 16 bases between them. This CDR3 reads CASSLGRGEWSYGYTF. DNA of the CDR3: TGTGCCAGCAGCTTAGGAAGGGGGGAGTGGAGCTATGGCTACACCTTC.

At least ten counts were recorded for this clonotype. DNA of the CDR3: TGTGCCAGCAGCTCGACTAGCGGGAGCGACGAGCAGTACTTC. Translating gives CASSSTSGSDEQYF. The rearrangement uses TRBV6-6 and TRBJ2-7; the match to TRBD2 covers 12 bases. Unmatched junction bases numbered 5, after V lost 6 bases and J lost 5 bases. Germline CDR1 and CDR2: MNHNY and SVGAGI (reference sequence). The CDR3 runs 14 residues.